A single sample is the source of the 2 T cell receptor beta chains below, sequenced in a study of T cells after yellow fever vaccination. TCRdb re-called the 5' RACE reads through MiXCR, storing one row per CDR3 protein. In the table there are fewer than 500,000 distinct CDR3 sequences, around a sixth of which are singletons. The sequencing here drew on PBMCs, taken before the yellow fever booster vaccination. All receptors derive from a man between 18 and 29 years old who received the YFV17D yellow fever vaccine.

V and J are TRBV11-2 and TRBJ1-3, with 7 bases aligning to TRBD1. V lost 1 base, J lost 5 bases, and 8 bases stayed unmatched. This CDR3 region has 16 residues. Germline V CDR1 and CDR2: SGHAT, FQNNGV. The CDR3: CASSLAPDRVRNTIYF. CDR3 coding DNA: TGTGCCAGCAGCTTAGCCCCCGACAGGGTTCGAAACACCATATATTTT.

V gene TRBV7-9 combines with J gene TRBJ1-5; maybe TRBD1 (6 bases). Trimming shortened V by 4 bases and J by 5 bases, and 12 bases separated the two germline ends. The germline V gene has CDR1 SEHNR and CDR2 FQNEAQ (reference sequence). This CDR3 comprises 14 residues. The DNA of the CDR3 is TGTGCCAGCAGCTGGGACCAGGGGCATCAGCCCCAGCATTTT. This translates into CASSWDQGHQPQHF.